A single sample is the source of the 2 T cell receptor beta chains below, sequenced in a study of OX40 agonist ivuxolimab in advanced cancers. This table comes from immunoSEQ multiplex PCR, and its TCRdb copy is limited to in-frame clones, with some not included. The table has 80,000 or so clones, roughly 86% seen once; the top ten hold around 25%. The source was CD4+ or CD8+ T cells sorted from blood, collected in a trial of the OX40 agonist ivuxolimab. These receptor sequences come from an adult with an advanced solid tumor such as melanoma, head and neck, liver or kidney cancer.

The gene calls are TRBV7-9 and TRBJ2-7, with TRBD1 matching over 10 bases. The CDR3 is 14 amino acids. CDR1 and CDR2 (germline): SEHNR, FQNEAQ (reference sequence). The V segment lost 5 bases and the J segment 1 base; nucleotides outside the gene matches: 2. CDR3 nucleotide sequence: TGTGCCAGCAGCGTGGACAGGGGGTCCTACGAGCAGTACTTC. Encoded protein: CASSVDRGSYEQYF.

The chain carries TRBV19 and TRBJ2-6; D is uncertain. This CDR3 has 14 amino acids. V gave up 6 bases and J gave up 4 bases, with 10 bases separating them. Per germline, CDR1 LNHDA and CDR2 SQIVND (reference sequence). Here the CDR3 DNA reads TGTGCCAGTAGCCGCGGAGCCGGGGCCAACGTCCTGACTTTC. Protein product: CASSRGAGANVLTF.